The T cell receptor (beta chain) described here comes from a study of CXCR3-negative and CXCR3-positive naive CD8 T cells. Cells that were CD45RO-CCR7+CD27+CD95- constituted naive CD8+ T cells. The libraries of TRB cDNA were constructed through 5' RACE using UMI labels. Reprocessing the 5' RACE reads, TCRdb reports a single entry for every CDR3 protein and omits DNA. This sample contains about 120,000 distinct CDR3 sequences. CDR1 is PRHDT, CDR2 FYEKMQ, per germline (reference sequence). This CDR3 is built from 12 residues. General study results and limits: When CXCR3-positive naive cells were set against CXCR3-negative naive cells, the former had more hydrophobic TRB CDR3s.

A remark on this clonotype: As yet, its antigen is unknown.

Specimen: naive CXCR3+ CD8+ T cells from blood. Subset noted: CD45RO-CCR7+CD27+CD95- naive CD8+ T cells expressing CXCR3 (TNR3+). This TCR derives from a human donor in good health. Some clones in this sample may be carry-over from other donors' samples. The chain joins TRBV13 to TRBJ2-3; there is no DNA to check the TCRdb D call of TRBD2. CDR3 residues: CASSAGGEEQYF.